This TCR beta chain was found in a study of T cells after somatic rescue of genetic block. With 1 base clipped from V and 2 bases from J, the junction kept 5 bases outside the gene matches. CDR3 size: 16 residues. Germline V gene sequence: CDR1 LGHNA, CDR2 YSLEER. Sequenced by immunoSEQ multiplex PCR; TCRdb stores in-frame clones only, minus some. The data show around 57,000 clones, roughly 96% seen once. This TCR was sampled from a child under two years old. The sample was peripheral blood mononuclear cells (PBMCs). J is TRBJ2-3 and V is TRBV4-3; 8 bases align to TRBD2. For the CDR3, the DNA is TGCGCCAGCAGCCAAGGGAGCGGGGGACCCACAGATACGCAGTATTTT. Translated, it gives CASSQGSGGPTDTQYF.